A selection of T cell receptor beta chains follows, all from one sample in a study of beta chain features in type 1 diabetes. Sequencing was performed with immunoSEQ multiplex PCR; in TCRdb, only in-frame clones are kept and a portion is missing. The data show over 200,000 clones, roughly 10% seen once. What was sequenced was naive CD4+ T cells from blood. The origin of the receptors is a man aged 25 to 40 with type 1 diabetes. CDR3s leave out the opening cysteine and the closing phenylalanine or tryptophan. A D gene is named only where the DNA matches it firmly. Clone size is stated in some rows and not others, as once, few, many or a class when expanded.

TRBV5-4	TRBJ2-5	-	-	ASSSSWSQETQY
TRBV7-9	TRBJ2-3	-	-	ASSRVTDTQY
TRBV2	TRBJ2-5	few	TRBD2	ASSEAGLAGETQY
TRBV25-1	TRBJ2-1	few	TRBD1	ASSPQGQPRPNEQF
TRBV11-1	TRBJ2-1	-	TRBD2	ASSSLARGNEQF
TRBV29-1	TRBJ2-1	once	TRBD1	SVQGIPTNEQF
TRBV25-1	TRBJ2-7	-	TRBD2	ASSELKRGGDEQY
TRBV18	TRBJ1-1	-	-	ASSPPEALSGDTEAF
TRBV28	TRBJ1-6	-	-	ASSLLGGEVH
TRBV7-2	TRBJ2-3	-	-	ASRPGNSMADTQY
TRBV12-5	TRBJ2-1	-	TRBD2	ASGQGLAGSEQF
TRBV5-4	TRBJ1-2	-	-	ASSLAGWGIRSNNYGYT
TRBV7-2	TRBJ1-5	-	-	ASSFISNQPQH
TRBV6-1	TRBJ2-2	few	-	ASSEQPVAGTGELF